The clone carrying this TCR beta chain was counted many times. The antigen is not known. This CDR3 spans 12 amino acids. The ends were cut back, 0 bases at V and 5 bases at J, with 7 bases in the middle. Germline CDR1 and CDR2: SQVTM and ANQGSEA. Described time point: patch test 1, 2 weeks after DPC sensitization. Treatment here: therapeutic diphenylcyclopropenone sensitization with weekly scalp DPC. The study's library attached unique molecular identifiers to single cDNA molecules. TCRdb analysed the RACE reads with MiXCR anew, one entry per CDR3 protein. The sample contains approximately 350,000 distinct CDR3 sequences, around 7% of which appear only once. The data were taken from a study of human T cells and chemical hapten exposure. General study results and limits: Sensitization with DPC brought no change to TCRs above 1 in 1000 in frequency.

J is TRBJ1-1 and V is TRBV29-1; D is unclear. The sequence was obtained from a woman aged 18 to 35 with alopecia areata. Some clones in this sample may be carry-over from other donors' samples. Sequences were derived from whole blood, sampled in connection with sensitization to the hapten diphenylcyclopropenone (DPC). The CDR3 DNA follows: TGCAGCGTTGAAGAGGGCTGGACTGAAGCTTTCTTT. The encoded protein is CSVEEGWTEAFF.